A selection of T cell receptor beta chains follows, all from one sample in a study of cytotoxic CD8 clonotypes in ibrutinib-treated CLL. Assay: immunoSEQ multiplex PCR; the TCRdb copy retains only in-frame clones and omits some. The data hold tens of thousands of clones, with approximately 50% observed a single time. Sequencing was performed on PBMCs, taken after 12 months of ibrutinib treatment. All receptors come from a human donor with chronic lymphocytic leukemia. The CDR3 runs from the conserved cysteine through the conserved F or W. Each record gives: CDR3 DNA, CDR3 protein, J gene, D gene, V gene, clone size. The D gene is left open where the match is weak. Expanded clones are given a class, and other clones once, few, many or no size at all.

CDR3 DNA: TGTGCCAGCAGCCCAGACAGACTCTACGAGCAGTACTTC; CDR3 protein: CASSPDRLYEQYF; J gene: TRBJ2-7; D gene: -; V gene: TRBV7-2; clone size: once
CDR3 DNA: TGTGCCAGCAGCTCTCCCAGGGTGCGAGGCTACACCTTC; CDR3 protein: CASSSPRVRGYTF; J gene: TRBJ1-2; D gene: -; V gene: TRBV7-9; clone size: -
CDR3 DNA: TGCGCCAGCCGGGAGGGAAGCGGACAGCCCCAGCATTTT; CDR3 protein: CASREGSGQPQHF; J gene: TRBJ1-5; D gene: -; V gene: TRBV5-1; clone size: -
CDR3 DNA: TGTGCCAGCAGCCGACAGATCCGCAACACCGGGGAGCTGTTTTTT; CDR3 protein: CASSRQIRNTGELFF; J gene: TRBJ2-2; D gene: -; V gene: TRBV11-2; clone size: once
CDR3 DNA: TGTGCCAGCACGGGGGCCGGGACGAACACCGGGGAGCTGTTTTTT; CDR3 protein: CASTGAGTNTGELFF; J gene: TRBJ2-2; D gene: -; V gene: TRBV6-1; clone size: -
CDR3 DNA: TGTGCCTGGAGTCGTGAAGGTAACCTCATGAACACTGAAGCTTTCTTT; CDR3 protein: CAWSREGNLMNTEAFF; J gene: TRBJ1-1; D gene: -; V gene: TRBV30; clone size: -
CDR3 DNA: TGCGCCAGCAGGCCCGACGGTTATAGCAATCAGCCCCAGCATTTT; CDR3 protein: CASRPDGYSNQPQHF; J gene: TRBJ1-5; D gene: -; V gene: TRBV5-1; clone size: -
CDR3 DNA: TGTGCCAGCAGCCTGCGTCTCGAAAAACTGTTTTTT; CDR3 protein: CASSLRLEKLFF; J gene: TRBJ1-4; D gene: -; V gene: TRBV5-6; clone size: -
CDR3 DNA: TGTGCCAGCAGCCCACCTCGGGGGGGCGGGAGTGGCACCGGGGAGCTGTTTTTT; CDR3 protein: CASSPPRGGGSGTGELFF; J gene: TRBJ2-2; D gene: TRBD2; V gene: TRBV11-2; clone size: once
CDR3 DNA: TGTGCCAGCAGTGGCCCCGGGACTAGCGCAAATGAGCAGTTCTTC; CDR3 protein: CASSGPGTSANEQFF; J gene: TRBJ2-1; D gene: TRBD2; V gene: TRBV7-8; clone size: -
CDR3 DNA: TGTGCCAGCAGTCTCCCCCAGCAGCTCGAGCAGTACTTC; CDR3 protein: CASSLPQQLEQYF; J gene: TRBJ2-7; D gene: -; V gene: TRBV6-6; clone size: -
CDR3 DNA: TGTGCCAGCAGTAATTTCGGGACAGGCGGTTCACCCCTCCACTTT; CDR3 protein: CASSNFGTGGSPLHF; J gene: TRBJ1-6; D gene: TRBD1; V gene: TRBV6-5; clone size: -
CDR3 DNA: TGCGCCAGCAGCTTAGGGGACAGCCGAAACACCATATATTTT; CDR3 protein: CASSLGDSRNTIYF; J gene: TRBJ1-3; D gene: TRBD1; V gene: TRBV5-1; clone size: few
CDR3 DNA: TGTGCCAGCAGCTTAGGACAGGCAAGCACAGATACGCAGTATTTT; CDR3 protein: CASSLGQASTDTQYF; J gene: TRBJ2-3; D gene: TRBD1; V gene: TRBV7-3; clone size: -
CDR3 DNA: TGTGCCACCAGCAGGGGGTCAGGGGCGGGCGGCTACACCTTC; CDR3 protein: CATSRGSGAGGYTF; J gene: TRBJ1-2; D gene: -; V gene: TRBV15; clone size: few
CDR3 DNA: TGTGCCAGCAAGCCGGGACTACCATACAATGAGCAGTTCTTC; CDR3 protein: CASKPGLPYNEQFF; J gene: TRBJ2-1; D gene: TRBD2; V gene: TRBV27; clone size: once
CDR3 DNA: TGTGCTAGTGGTTCCACCCTCCCAGGGGAGGCTGGAAACACCATATATTTT; CDR3 protein: CASGSTLPGEAGNTIYF; J gene: TRBJ1-3; D gene: -; V gene: TRBV12-5; clone size: -
CDR3 DNA: TGTGCCAGCAGTTCCTCCCGGGACAGGGAAGCTTTCTTT; CDR3 protein: CASSSSRDREAFF; J gene: TRBJ1-1; D gene: TRBD1; V gene: TRBV6-6; clone size: -
CDR3 DNA: TGCAGTGCCGCCGAAGACTACGAGCAGTACTTC; CDR3 protein: CSAAEDYEQYF; J gene: TRBJ2-7; D gene: -; V gene: TRBV20-1; clone size: -
CDR3 DNA: TGTGCCAGCAGCGGGGACGGGAGCCTGATTCTGGAGCAGTACTTC; CDR3 protein: CASSGDGSLILEQYF; J gene: TRBJ2-7; D gene: -; V gene: TRBV2; clone size: -
CDR3 DNA: TGTGCCAGCAGCCCAGACAGGAACCAAGAGACCCAGTACTTC; CDR3 protein: CASSPDRNQETQYF; J gene: TRBJ2-5; D gene: -; V gene: TRBV27; clone size: -
CDR3 DNA: TGCAGTGCTACCTTAGTCTACGAGCAGTACTTC; CDR3 protein: CSATLVYEQYF; J gene: TRBJ2-7; D gene: -; V gene: TRBV20-1; clone size: few
CDR3 DNA: TGCAGCGTTGTTGGGGTAGGGGGTATTAATGAAAAACTGTTTTTT; CDR3 protein: CSVVGVGGINEKLFF; J gene: TRBJ1-4; D gene: -; V gene: TRBV29-1; clone size: few
CDR3 DNA: TGTGCCAGCAGTCCGGACAGGGCAAGCAATCAGCCCCAGCATTTT; CDR3 protein: CASSPDRASNQPQHF; J gene: TRBJ1-5; D gene: TRBD1; V gene: TRBV6-6; clone size: many
CDR3 DNA: TGTGCCAGCATAGGCCTAGCGGGGGAGATTGGCACCGGGGAGCTGTTTTTT; CDR3 protein: CASIGLAGEIGTGELFF; J gene: TRBJ2-2; D gene: TRBD2; V gene: TRBV27; clone size: -
CDR3 DNA: TGTGCCAGCAGCCAGGGGACAGGTCCGGGTGAAAAACTGTTTTTT; CDR3 protein: CASSQGTGPGEKLFF; J gene: TRBJ1-4; D gene: TRBD1; V gene: TRBV4-2; clone size: -
CDR3 DNA: TGTGCCAGCAGCTTCGGGGGGTCTACCTACGAGCAGTACTTC; CDR3 protein: CASSFGGSTYEQYF; J gene: TRBJ2-7; D gene: TRBD2; V gene: TRBV7-2; clone size: -
CDR3 DNA: TGTGCCAGTGGGAGGGGAGGAACTGAAGCTTTCTTT; CDR3 protein: CASGRGGTEAFF; J gene: TRBJ1-1; D gene: -; V gene: TRBV28; clone size: -
CDR3 DNA: TGTGCCAGCAGCCTCGGACAGGGGGCTTCCCTGAACACTGAAGCTTTCTTT; CDR3 protein: CASSLGQGASLNTEAFF; J gene: TRBJ1-1; D gene: TRBD1; V gene: TRBV14; clone size: -
CDR3 DNA: TGTGCCAGCAGCCAAGATAGAACAGCATATGGCTACACCTTC; CDR3 protein: CASSQDRTAYGYTF; J gene: TRBJ1-2; D gene: -; V gene: TRBV4-2; clone size: -
CDR3 DNA: TGCGCCAGCAGTTCCCGGGGAAACACCGGGGAGCTGTTTTTT; CDR3 protein: CASSSRGNTGELFF; J gene: TRBJ2-2; D gene: -; V gene: TRBV10-1; clone size: -
CDR3 DNA: TGCGCCAGCAATCCAGCGGGAGGGGTAGATACGCAGTATTTT; CDR3 protein: CASNPAGGVDTQYF; J gene: TRBJ2-3; D gene: TRBD2; V gene: TRBV5-1; clone size: -
CDR3 DNA: TGTGCCAGCTCACCATTCGAGGGCGGGAGGGAGACCCAGTACTTC; CDR3 protein: CASSPFEGGRETQYF; J gene: TRBJ2-5; D gene: TRBD2; V gene: TRBV18; clone size: -
CDR3 DNA: TGTGCCTCCGGGACAGGGGCCAACGAGCAGTACTTC; CDR3 protein: CASGTGANEQYF; J gene: TRBJ2-7; D gene: TRBD1; V gene: TRBV30; clone size: few
CDR3 DNA: TGTGCCAGTAGTATAGTAGGCAATGAGCAGTTCTTC; CDR3 protein: CASSIVGNEQFF; J gene: TRBJ2-1; D gene: -; V gene: TRBV19; clone size: -
CDR3 DNA: TGCGCCAGCAGCTTCGACATCGGACAGTACTACGAGCAGTACTTC; CDR3 protein: CASSFDIGQYYEQYF; J gene: TRBJ2-7; D gene: -; V gene: TRBV5-1; clone size: -
CDR3 DNA: TGTGCCAGCTCGAGAGATTTGGGCGACGAGCAGTACTTC; CDR3 protein: CASSRDLGDEQYF; J gene: TRBJ2-7; D gene: -; V gene: TRBV18; clone size: few
CDR3 DNA: TGTGCCAGCATCGACGGAAGCACTGCTAACTATGGCTACACCTTC; CDR3 protein: CASIDGSTANYGYTF; J gene: TRBJ1-2; D gene: -; V gene: TRBV6-6; clone size: -
CDR3 DNA: TGTGCCAGCAGCGAGTCCCCCGGGAGGGGAGCAGATACGCAGTATTTT; CDR3 protein: CASSESPGRGADTQYF; J gene: TRBJ2-3; D gene: TRBD2; V gene: TRBV9; clone size: -
CDR3 DNA: TGTGCCAGCAGCGTAGCTGAGGGGACGGGCGAAAAACTGTTTTTT; CDR3 protein: CASSVAEGTGEKLFF; J gene: TRBJ1-4; D gene: -; V gene: TRBV9; clone size: -
CDR3 DNA: TGTGCCAGTAACGACGGGAGCAAGACCCAGTACTTC; CDR3 protein: CASNDGSKTQYF; J gene: TRBJ2-5; D gene: -; V gene: TRBV19; clone size: -
CDR3 DNA: TGTGCCAGCAGCATCGGACCCGGGGAGTATGGCTACACCTTC; CDR3 protein: CASSIGPGEYGYTF; J gene: TRBJ1-2; D gene: -; V gene: TRBV5-6; clone size: -
CDR3 DNA: TGTGCCAGCTCACCGCCGGGAGCTGGAAATGAGCAGTTCTTC; CDR3 protein: CASSPPGAGNEQFF; J gene: TRBJ2-1; D gene: -; V gene: TRBV18; clone size: -
CDR3 DNA: TGTGCCAGCAGCGGGGGCCGGACGGATTTGGGTGACTATGGCTACACCTTC; CDR3 protein: CASSGGRTDLGDYGYTF; J gene: TRBJ1-2; D gene: -; V gene: TRBV9; clone size: -
CDR3 DNA: TGTGCCAGCAGTGACTCGAGTAGCGGGAGCTCTGGGGCCAACGTCCTGACTTTC; CDR3 protein: CASSDSSSGSSGANVLTF; J gene: TRBJ2-6; D gene: TRBD2; V gene: TRBV6-4; clone size: -
CDR3 DNA: TGTGCCAGCAGCTTGGACTTGGGGCAGGGATCCTACAATGAGCAGTTCTTC; CDR3 protein: CASSLDLGQGSYNEQFF; J gene: TRBJ2-1; D gene: -; V gene: TRBV5-6; clone size: -
CDR3 DNA: TGTGCCAGCAGCTTAAGCGGGTACGAGCAGTACTTC; CDR3 protein: CASSLSGYEQYF; J gene: TRBJ2-7; D gene: -; V gene: TRBV5-3; clone size: -
CDR3 DNA: TGTGCCAGTATACCGGGGGGAGCTACGAACACCGGGGAGCTGTTTTTT; CDR3 protein: CASIPGGATNTGELFF; J gene: TRBJ2-2; D gene: TRBD2; V gene: TRBV28; clone size: -
CDR3 DNA: TGTGCCAGCAGTTTAGGACTAGGAGCCTACAATGAGCAGTTCTTC; CDR3 protein: CASSLGLGAYNEQFF; J gene: TRBJ2-1; D gene: TRBD2; V gene: TRBV11-2; clone size: many
CDR3 DNA: TGTGCCAGCAGTTACTCATCGGGAGGGCCTAATGAGCAGTTCTTC; CDR3 protein: CASSYSSGGPNEQFF; J gene: TRBJ2-1; D gene: TRBD2; V gene: TRBV9; clone size: -
CDR3 DNA: TGTGCCAGTCACAGGGGGCTGAGTTCACCCCTCCACTTT; CDR3 protein: CASHRGLSSPLHF; J gene: TRBJ1-6; D gene: TRBD1; V gene: TRBV19; clone size: few
CDR3 DNA: TGTGCCAGCAGCGTACAGGGTAATTCCTACAATGAGCAGTTCTTC; CDR3 protein: CASSVQGNSYNEQFF; J gene: TRBJ2-1; D gene: -; V gene: TRBV9; clone size: many